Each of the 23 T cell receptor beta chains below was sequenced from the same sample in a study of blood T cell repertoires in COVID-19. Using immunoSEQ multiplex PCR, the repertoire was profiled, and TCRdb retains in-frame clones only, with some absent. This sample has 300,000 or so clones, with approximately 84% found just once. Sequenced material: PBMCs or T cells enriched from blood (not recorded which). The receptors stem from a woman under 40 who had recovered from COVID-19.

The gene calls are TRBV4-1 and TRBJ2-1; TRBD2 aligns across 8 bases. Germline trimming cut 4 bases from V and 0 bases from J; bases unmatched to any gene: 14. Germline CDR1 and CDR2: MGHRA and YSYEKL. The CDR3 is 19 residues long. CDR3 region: CASSPRPAGEFSSYNEQFF. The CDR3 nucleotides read TGCGCCAGCAGCCCCCGCCCAGCGGGGGAGTTTAGCTCCTACAATGAGCAGTTCTTC.

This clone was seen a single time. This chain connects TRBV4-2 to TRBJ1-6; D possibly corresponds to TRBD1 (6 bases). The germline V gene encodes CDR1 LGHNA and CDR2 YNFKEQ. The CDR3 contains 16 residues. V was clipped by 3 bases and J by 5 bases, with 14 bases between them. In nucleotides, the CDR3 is TGTGCCAGCAGCCACCAGAGGACAGCTAATAATTCACCCCTCCACTTT. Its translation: CASSHQRTANNSPLHF.

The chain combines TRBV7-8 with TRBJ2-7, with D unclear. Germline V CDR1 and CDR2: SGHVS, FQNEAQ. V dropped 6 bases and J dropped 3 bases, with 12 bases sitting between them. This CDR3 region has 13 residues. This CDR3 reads CASSLTRNYEQYF. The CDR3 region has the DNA TGTGCCAGCAGTCTTACACGAAACTACGAGCAGTACTTC. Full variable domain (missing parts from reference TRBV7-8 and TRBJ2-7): GAGVSQSPRYKVAKRGQDVALRCDPISGHVSLFWYQQALGQGPEFLTYFQNEAQLDKSGLPSDRFFAERPEGSVSTLKIQRTQQEDSAVYLCASSLTRNYEQYFGPGTRLTVT.

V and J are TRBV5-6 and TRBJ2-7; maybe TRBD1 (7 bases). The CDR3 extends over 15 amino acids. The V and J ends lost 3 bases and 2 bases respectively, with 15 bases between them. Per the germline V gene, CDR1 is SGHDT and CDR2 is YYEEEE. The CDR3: CASSWGDSSPYEQYF. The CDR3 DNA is TGTGCCAGCAGCTGGGGGGACAGTTCCCCCTACGAGCAGTACTTC. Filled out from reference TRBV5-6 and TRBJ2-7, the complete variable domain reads DAGVTQSPTHLIKTRGQQVTLRCSPKSGHDTVSWYQQALGQGPQFIFQYYEEEERQRGNFPDRFSGHQFPNYSSELNVNALLLGDSALYLCASSWGDSSPYEQYFGPGTRLTVT.

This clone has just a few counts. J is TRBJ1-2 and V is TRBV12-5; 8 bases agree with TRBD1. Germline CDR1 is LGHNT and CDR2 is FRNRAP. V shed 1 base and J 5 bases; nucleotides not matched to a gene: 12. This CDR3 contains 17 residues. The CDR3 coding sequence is TGTGCTAGTGGTTTGGGGGCCTGGGCAGGGGGCTGGTATGGCTACACCTTC. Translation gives CASGLGAWAGGWYGYTF.

CDR3 in amino acids: CASRVGNEKLFF. DNA of the CDR3: TGTGCCAGCAGGGTCGGTAATGAAAAACTGTTTTTT. The chain has TRBV28 and TRBJ1-4; D is unclear. V was shortened by 6 bases and J by 4 bases, with 6 bases between the two germline ends. The CDR3 has 12 amino acids. Germline V gives CDR1 MDHEN, CDR2 SYDVKM.

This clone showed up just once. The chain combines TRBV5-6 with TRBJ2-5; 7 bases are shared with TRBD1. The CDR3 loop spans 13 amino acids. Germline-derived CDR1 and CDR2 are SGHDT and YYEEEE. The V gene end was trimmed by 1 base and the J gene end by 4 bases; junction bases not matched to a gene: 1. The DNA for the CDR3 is TGTGCCAGCAGCTTGCGGACAGGAGAGACCCAGTACTTC. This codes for CASSLRTGETQYF.

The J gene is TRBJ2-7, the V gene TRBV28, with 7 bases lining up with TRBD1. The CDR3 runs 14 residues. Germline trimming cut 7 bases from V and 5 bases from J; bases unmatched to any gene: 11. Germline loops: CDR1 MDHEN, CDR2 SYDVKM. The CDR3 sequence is CASNSGTALNEQYF. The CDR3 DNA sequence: TGTGCCAGCAATTCTGGGACAGCGCTAAACGAGCAGTACTTC.

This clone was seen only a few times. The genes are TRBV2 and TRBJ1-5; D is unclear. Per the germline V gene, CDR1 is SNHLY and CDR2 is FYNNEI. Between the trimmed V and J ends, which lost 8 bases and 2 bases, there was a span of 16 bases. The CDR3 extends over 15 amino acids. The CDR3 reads CASGRGFGGNQPQHF. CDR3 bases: TGTGCCAGCGGCCGTGGGTTCGGGGGCAATCAGCCCCAGCATTTT.

CDR3 nucleotide sequence: TGTGCCACCAGCAGAGAATCAAGCAATCAGCCCCAGCATTTT. This translates into CATSRESSNQPQHF. This chain links TRBV15 with TRBJ1-5; no reliable D call. The germline CDR1 and CDR2 sequences are LNHNV and YYDKDF (reference sequence). Trimming took off 0 bases at V and 1 base at J, with 4 bases between the two ends. This CDR3 comprises 14 residues.

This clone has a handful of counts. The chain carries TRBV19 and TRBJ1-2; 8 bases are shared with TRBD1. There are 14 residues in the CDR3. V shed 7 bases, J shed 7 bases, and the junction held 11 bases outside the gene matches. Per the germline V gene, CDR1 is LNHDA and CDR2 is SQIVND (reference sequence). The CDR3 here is CASNLGQGPFGYTF. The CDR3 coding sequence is TGTGCCAGTAACCTCGGACAGGGACCTTTTGGCTACACCTTC.

The CDR3 region has the DNA TGTGCCTGGAGTGCCTTAGACATGAACACTGAAGCTTTCTTT. This sequence encodes CAWSALDMNTEAFF. This sequence joins TRBV30 and TRBJ1-1; D gene ambiguous. Per germline, CDR1 GTSNPN and CDR2 SVGIG (reference sequence). V shed 1 base and J shed 0 bases, with 9 bases lying between them. The CDR3 consists of 14 residues.

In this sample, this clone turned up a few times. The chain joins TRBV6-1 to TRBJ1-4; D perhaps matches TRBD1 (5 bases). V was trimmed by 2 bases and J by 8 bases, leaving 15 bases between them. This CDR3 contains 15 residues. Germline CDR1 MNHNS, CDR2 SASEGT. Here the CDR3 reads CASSELDSGGEKLFF. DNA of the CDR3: TGTGCCAGCAGTGAACTGGATTCCGGGGGAGAAAAACTGTTTTTT.

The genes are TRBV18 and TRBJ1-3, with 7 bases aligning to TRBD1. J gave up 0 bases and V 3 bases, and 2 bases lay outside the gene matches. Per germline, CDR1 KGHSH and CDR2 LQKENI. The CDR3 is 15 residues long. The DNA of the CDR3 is TGTGCCAGCTCACCGGGACAGAGCTCTGGAAACACCATATATTTT. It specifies CASSPGQSSGNTIYF.

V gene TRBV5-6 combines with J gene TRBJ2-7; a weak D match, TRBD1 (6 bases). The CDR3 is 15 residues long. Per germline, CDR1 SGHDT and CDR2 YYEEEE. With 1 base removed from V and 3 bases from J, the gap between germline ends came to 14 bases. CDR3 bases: TGTGCCAGCAGCTTGCGGTGGACAGTCAGCTACGAGCAGTACTTC. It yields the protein CASSLRWTVSYEQYF.

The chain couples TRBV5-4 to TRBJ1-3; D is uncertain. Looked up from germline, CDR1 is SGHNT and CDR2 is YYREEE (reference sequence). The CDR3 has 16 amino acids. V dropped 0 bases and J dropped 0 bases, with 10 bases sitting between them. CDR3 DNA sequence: TGTGCCAGCAGCTTGGGCCACCCGAGCTCTGGAAACACCATATATTTT. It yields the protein CASSLGHPSSGNTIYF.

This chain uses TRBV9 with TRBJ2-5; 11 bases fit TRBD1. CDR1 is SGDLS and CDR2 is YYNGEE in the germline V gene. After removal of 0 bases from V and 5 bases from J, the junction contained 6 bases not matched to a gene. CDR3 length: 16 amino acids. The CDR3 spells CASSVAEDRGRETQYF. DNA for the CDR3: TGTGCCAGCAGCGTAGCAGAGGACAGGGGGCGCGAGACCCAGTACTTC.

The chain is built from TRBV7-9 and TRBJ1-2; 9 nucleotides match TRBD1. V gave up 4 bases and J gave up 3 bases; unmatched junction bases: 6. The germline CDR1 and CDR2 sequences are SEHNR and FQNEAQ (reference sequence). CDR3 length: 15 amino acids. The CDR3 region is CASSSGTGYDYGYTF. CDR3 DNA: TGTGCCAGCAGCTCCGGGACAGGGTATGACTATGGCTACACCTTC.

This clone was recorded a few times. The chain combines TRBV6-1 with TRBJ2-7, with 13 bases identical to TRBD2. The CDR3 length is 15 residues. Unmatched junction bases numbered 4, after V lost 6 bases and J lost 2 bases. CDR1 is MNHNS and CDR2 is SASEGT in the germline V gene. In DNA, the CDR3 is TGTGCCAGCAGCACTAGCGGGGGGGCCACCTACGAGCAGTACTTC. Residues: CASSTSGGATYEQYF.

Written as DNA, the CDR3 is TGCAGCGTTGGGGAGGGTGGGACACCCAATGAAAAACTGTTTTTT. Translating gives CSVGEGGTPNEKLFF. V usage is TRBV29-1 and J usage is TRBJ1-4, with D tentatively TRBD1 (6 bases). Trimming took off 4 bases at V and 5 bases at J, with 17 bases between the two ends. The CDR3 spans 15 residues. Germline lookup yields CDR1 SQVTM and CDR2 ANQGSEA.

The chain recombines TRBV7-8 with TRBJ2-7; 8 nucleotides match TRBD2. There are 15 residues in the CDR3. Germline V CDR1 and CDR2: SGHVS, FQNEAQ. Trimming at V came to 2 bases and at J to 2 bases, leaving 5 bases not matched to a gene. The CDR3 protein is CASSLLSGTTYEQYF. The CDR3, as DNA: TGTGCCAGCAGCTTACTTAGCGGGACTACCTACGAGCAGTACTTC.

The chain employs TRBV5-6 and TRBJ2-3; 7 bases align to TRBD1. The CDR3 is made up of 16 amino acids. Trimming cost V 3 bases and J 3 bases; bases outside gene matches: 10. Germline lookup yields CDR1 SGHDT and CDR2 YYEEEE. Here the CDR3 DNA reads TGTGCCAGCAGCTCCAGTCGAACGGGACAGACAGATACGCAGTATTTT. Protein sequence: CASSSSRTGQTDTQYF.

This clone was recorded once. CDR3 loop: CASAGPAPSPLHF. CDR3 in DNA: TGTGCCAGCGCAGGTCCGGCCCCATCACCCCTCCACTTT. The chain recombines TRBV28 with TRBJ1-6, with D unresolved. V shed 8 bases and J shed 10 bases, with 15 bases lying between them. Germline V gene sequence: CDR1 MDHEN, CDR2 SYDVKM. The CDR3 covers 13 residues.